The 20 T cell receptor beta chains presented below share a single source sample, sequenced in a study of cytomegalovirus exposure and HLA in healthy donors. In the PCR, 60 Vbeta and 13 Jbeta primers were used. TCRdb's copy holds only in-frame clones and misses some; the assay was immunoSEQ multiplex PCR. Of 150,000 to 200,000 clones listed, approximately 82% were seen once; the top ten hold about 1.8%. The sequencing sample was made of PBMCs. The receptors originated from a woman under 30 in good health and CMV-seronegative.

V usage is TRBV7-9 and J usage is TRBJ2-2, with D tentatively TRBD1 (5 bases). The CDR3 is 15 residues long. V was shortened by 1 base and J by 4 bases, with 10 bases between the two germline ends. CDR1 and CDR2 (germline): SEHNR, FQNEAQ (reference sequence). In DNA, the CDR3 is TGTGCCAGCAGCTTAGGGGGCAGCCCCACCGGGGAGCTGTTTTTT. Protein sequence: CASSLGGSPTGELFF.

J is TRBJ2-7 and V is TRBV4-2; 15 bases map to TRBD2. Germline trimming cut 3 bases from V and 4 bases from J; bases unmatched to any gene: 4. CDR1 and CDR2 (germline): LGHNA, YNFKEQ. The CDR3 contains 16 residues. This CDR3 is CASSHPGTSGRYEQYF. In DNA form, the CDR3 reads TGTGCCAGCAGCCACCCGGGGACTAGCGGGAGGTACGAGCAGTACTTC.

This chain uses TRBV5-6 with TRBJ2-2, with 12 bases lining up with TRBD2. In germline, CDR1 is SGHDT, CDR2 YYEEEE. V trimming: 0 bases; J trimming: 7 bases; junction bases outside the gene matches: 7. The CDR3 contains 17 residues. The chain's CDR3 is CASSLGATSGSGGELFF. CDR3 sequence (DNA): TGTGCCAGCAGCTTGGGGGCGACTAGCGGGAGTGGCGGGGAGCTGTTTTTT. Full variable domain (remainder filled in from reference TRBV5-6 and TRBJ2-2): DAGVTQSPTHLIKTRGQQVTLRCSPKSGHDTVSWYQQALGQGPQFIFQYYEEEERQRGNFPDRFSGHQFPNYSSELNVNALLLGDSALYLCASSLGATSGSGGELFFGEGSRLTVL.

The chain carries TRBV19 and TRBJ2-4; 12 nucleotides match TRBD2. Germline V gene sequence: CDR1 LNHDA, CDR2 SQIVND (reference sequence). The CDR3 loop spans 18 amino acids. The V segment lost 0 bases and the J segment 4 bases; nucleotides outside the gene matches: 7. CDR3 sequence reads: CASSIDLETSGSKNIQYF. For the CDR3, the DNA is TGTGCCAGTAGTATAGATCTAGAGACTAGCGGGAGTAAAAACATTCAGTACTTC.

The chain combines TRBV7-9 with TRBJ2-7; 7 bases map to TRBD2. The length of the CDR3 is 14 residues. V was clipped by 1 base and J by 2 bases; unmatched bases: 2. In germline, CDR1 is SEHNR, CDR2 FQNEAQ (reference sequence). This chain's CDR3 is CASSLVAGAYEQYF. CDR3 DNA sequence: TGTGCCAGCAGCTTAGTGGCGGGAGCCTACGAGCAGTACTTC. The whole variable domain, filled in from reference TRBV7-9 and TRBJ2-7, reads DTGVSQNPRHKITKRGQNVTFRCDPISEHNRLYWYRQTLGQGPEFLTYFQNEAQLEKSRLLSDRFSAERPKGSFSTLEIQRTEQGDSAMYLCASSLVAGAYEQYFGPGTRLTVT.

The chain employs TRBV25-1 and TRBJ2-7; 8 bases line up with TRBD1. J was trimmed by 0 bases and V by 6 bases; bases with no gene match: 1. The germline CDR1 and CDR2 sequences are MGHDK and SYGVNS. The CDR3 is 13 residues long. The CDR3 coding sequence is TGTGCCAGCAGAGGGACAGGCTCCTACGAGCAGTACGTC. Translating gives CASRGTGSYEQYV.

This chain links TRBV5-1 with TRBJ1-1, with 10 bases fitting TRBD1. Per the germline V gene, CDR1 is SGHRS and CDR2 is YFSETQ. The CDR3 loop spans 14 amino acids. Trimming took 7 bases from V and 8 from J; bases not matched to a gene: 11. The CDR3 nucleotides read TGCGCCAGCTCAAGTCTCCGGGACAGGGGAGAAGCTTTCTTT. Residues: CASSSLRDRGEAFF.

There are a few counts of this clone. The chain recombines TRBV19 with TRBJ1-4; TRBD1 might be the D (6 bases). This CDR3 contains 16 residues. Trimming stripped 3 bases from V and 4 bases from J, with 15 bases between. Germline-derived CDR1 and CDR2 are LNHDA and SQIVND (reference sequence). Written as DNA, the CDR3 is TGTGCCAGTAGTATTTTGGTGACAGGATTTAATGAAAAACTGTTTTTT. Encoded protein: CASSILVTGFNEKLFF.

The chain is built from TRBV27 and TRBJ1-5; TRBD1 is a possible D gene (5 bases). The germline V gene has CDR1 MNHEY and CDR2 SMNVEV (reference sequence). This CDR3 contains 16 residues. Trimming took 9 bases from V and 0 from J, leaving 18 bases between them. CDR3 sequence: CASHWGEPGSNQPQHF. CDR3 bases: TGTGCCAGTCATTGGGGGGAGCCGGGTAGCAATCAGCCCCAGCATTTT.

The CDR3 nucleotides read TGTGCCAGCAGCTTAGCGGAAGGGGGCACTGAAGCTTTCTTT. Translated: CASSLAEGGTEAFF. The chain recombines TRBV7-6 with TRBJ1-1; a weak D match, TRBD1 (6 bases). From germline, CDR1 is SGHVS and CDR2 FNYEAQ. The CDR3 has 14 amino acids. V was shortened by 0 bases and J by 4 bases, with 9 bases between the two germline ends.

The rearrangement joins TRBV11-2 to TRBJ2-2, with TRBD2 as a possible D gene (6 bases). Trimming cost V 3 bases and J 0 bases, with 11 bases left between them. Germline V gene lookup returns CDR1 SGHAT and CDR2 FQNNGV. The CDR3 runs to 16 residues. The CDR3 DNA sequence: TGTGCCAGCAGCTTCCACGGGACTTCGAACACCGGGGAGCTGTTTTTT. It codes for CASSFHGTSNTGELFF.

The chain links TRBV9 to TRBJ1-6; D gene unclear. V was pared by 4 bases and J by 10 bases, with 18 bases between. Germline V lookup: CDR1 SGDLS, CDR2 YYNGEE. The CDR3 length is 15 residues. The CDR3 loop is CASSPSPAGESPLHF. DNA for the CDR3: TGTGCCAGCAGCCCTTCCCCCGCCGGGGAATCACCCCTCCACTTT.

The chain couples TRBV19 to TRBJ1-6; D remains ambiguous. The ends were cut back, 7 bases at V and 9 bases at J, with 16 bases in the middle. Germline values: CDR1 LNHDA, CDR2 SQIVND (reference sequence). There are 14 residues in the CDR3. CDR3 loop: CASKRSQKGSPLHF. Written as DNA, the CDR3 is TGTGCCAGTAAAAGGAGCCAGAAAGGTTCACCCCTCCACTTT.

The gene calls are TRBV11-2 and TRBJ2-3; D is undetermined. The CDR3 runs 15 residues. The germline V and J ends were trimmed by 2 bases and 4 bases, with 13 bases remaining between them. Germline CDR1 reads SGHAT; CDR2 reads FQNNGV. The CDR3 region has the DNA TGTGCCAGCAGCTTAATCCGGTTCTCGCCAGATACGCAGTATTTT. Translated: CASSLIRFSPDTQYF.

In DNA form, the CDR3 reads TGTGCCAGCAGCTTAGTTGGGGACCAGACAGGGGTAATTGCGGGCTACACCTTC. It yields the protein CASSLVGDQTGVIAGYTF. The chain uses TRBV7-9 and TRBJ1-2; the match to TRBD1 covers 8 bases. Germline V gene sequence: CDR1 SEHNR, CDR2 FQNEAQ (reference sequence). The CDR3 length is 18 residues. Losses at the gene ends were 1 base for V and 8 bases for J; bases not matched to a gene: 18.

The J gene is TRBJ2-4, the V gene TRBV5-4, with D tentatively TRBD1 (6 bases). This CDR3 is 18 amino acids long. Germline lookup yields CDR1 SGHNT and CDR2 YYREEE (reference sequence). V lost 3 bases and J lost 0, with 19 bases in between. The CDR3 spells CASSSDVGLGGAKNIQYF. The CDR3 DNA sequence: TGTGCCAGCAGCTCGGACGTCGGCTTAGGGGGAGCCAAAAACATTCAGTACTTC.

This chain connects TRBV7-8 to TRBJ2-7, with 8 bases identical to TRBD2. The length of the CDR3 is 15 residues. With 1 base clipped from V and 2 bases from J, the junction kept 4 bases outside the gene matches. Germline lookup yields CDR1 SGHVS and CDR2 FQNEAQ. The CDR3 reads CASSLELAGTYEQYF. As DNA, the CDR3 is TGTGCCAGCAGCTTAGAGTTAGCGGGGACCTACGAGCAGTACTTC. The variable domain in full, with the rest retrieved from reference TRBV7-8 and TRBJ2-7, is GAGVSQSPRYKVAKRGQDVALRCDPISGHVSLFWYQQALGQGPEFLTYFQNEAQLDKSGLPSDRFFAERPEGSVSTLKIQRTQQEDSAVYLCASSLELAGTYEQYFGPGTRLTVT.

The sample holds one count of this clone. The chain employs TRBV27 and TRBJ2-7; the D gene is possibly TRBD1 (6 bases). The V gene's germline CDR1 is MNHEY and CDR2 SMNVEV (reference sequence). The CDR3 spans 15 residues. V lost 5 bases to trimming and J lost 4 bases, with 18 bases between them. CDR3 region: CASSHTYGQSYEQYF. Written as DNA, the CDR3 is TGTGCCAGCAGTCATACCTACGGACAGAGTTACGAGCAGTACTTC.

The rearrangement links TRBV7-6 to TRBJ1-2, with TRBD1 identical over 9 bases. V lost 2 bases, J lost 5 bases, and 15 bases stayed unmatched. There are 18 residues in the CDR3. Germline assignment: CDR1 SGHVS and CDR2 FNYEAQ. The CDR3 DNA reads as TGTGCCAGCAGCTTACAGAGGGGTTCGGACAGGGGTTCATATGGCTACACCTTC. It yields the protein CASSLQRGSDRGSYGYTF.

The rearrangement uses TRBV4-2 and TRBJ2-1; the match to TRBD2 covers 8 bases. From germline, CDR1 is LGHNA and CDR2 YNFKEQ. The CDR3 is made up of 16 amino acids. Unmatched junction bases numbered 10, after V lost 0 bases and J lost 9 bases. The CDR3 DNA sequence: TGTGCCAGCAGCCAAGACCACGGGAGGGGGGATCGTGAGCAGTTCTTC. It translates to CASSQDHGRGDREQFF.